This T cell receptor beta chain was recovered during a study of blood T cell repertoires in COVID-19. Study overall: The cDNA or gDNA used as material had been derived from T cells, B-cell-depleted T cells, or PBMCs.

The CDR3 loop spans 15 amino acids. CDR1 is MNHEY, CDR2 SMNVEV, per germline (reference sequence). V was clipped by 2 bases and J by 6 bases; unmatched bases: 8. Assay: immunoSEQ multiplex PCR; the TCRdb copy retains only in-frame clones and omits some. The sample comprises around 270,000 clones, approximately 85% of which are singletons, and 0.85% to 1% rests with the top ten. The chain uses TRBV27 and TRBJ2-7, with 9 bases lining up with TRBD2. The sequence derives from a human donor with COVID-19, enrolled during active disease. The donor label of this sample is uncertain. Sequencing was done on a sample of peripheral blood. As DNA, the CDR3 is TGTGCCAGCAGTTTAGGGGTAGCGGGAGTGCTCGAGCAGTACTTC. The encoded protein is CASSLGVAGVLEQYF.